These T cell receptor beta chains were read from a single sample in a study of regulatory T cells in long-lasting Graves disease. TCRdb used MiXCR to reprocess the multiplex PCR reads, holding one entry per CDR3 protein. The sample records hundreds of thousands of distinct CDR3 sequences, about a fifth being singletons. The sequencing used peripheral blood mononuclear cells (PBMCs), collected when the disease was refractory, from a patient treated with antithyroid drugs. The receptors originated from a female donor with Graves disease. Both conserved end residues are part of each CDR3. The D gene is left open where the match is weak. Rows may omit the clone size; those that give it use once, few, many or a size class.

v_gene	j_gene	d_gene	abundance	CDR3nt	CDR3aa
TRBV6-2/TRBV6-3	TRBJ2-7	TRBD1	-	TGTGCCAGCAGTGGGGGACAGGGAGGGGATTACGAGCAGTACTTC	CASSGGQGGDYEQYF
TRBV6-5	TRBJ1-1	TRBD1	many	TGTGCCAGCAGTTCACCAACAGGGGGTCAGGGCACTGAAGCTTTCTTT	CASSSPTGGQGTEAFF
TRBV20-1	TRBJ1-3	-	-	TGCAGTGCTAGAGGCTACTCTGGAAACACCATATATTTT	CSARGYSGNTIYF
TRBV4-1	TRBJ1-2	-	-	TGCGCCAGCAGCCAATTAGGTGGACAGAAGCTTGGCTACGCCTTC	CASSQLGGQKLGYAF
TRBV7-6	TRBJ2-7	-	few	TGTGCCAGCAGCCAGGGGGACTCCCGGTACGAGCAGTACTTC	CASSQGDSRYEQYF
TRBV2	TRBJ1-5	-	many	TGTGCCAGCAGGATAGGACTGAGCAATCAGCCCCAGCATTTT	CASRIGLSNQPQHF
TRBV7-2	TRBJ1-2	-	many	TGTGCCAGCAGCCCCACAGGGAACTATGGCTACACCTTC	CASSPTGNYGYTF
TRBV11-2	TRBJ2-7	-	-	TGTGCCAGCAGTTCGGCGATAAAGGTTCTTAGTTACGAGCAGTACTTC	CASSSAIKVLSYEQYF
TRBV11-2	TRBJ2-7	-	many	TGTGCCAGCAGCTTACCCCCCAGGAGGAGCGGTGAGCAGTACTTC	CASSLPPRRSGEQYF
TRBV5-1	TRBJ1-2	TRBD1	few	TGCGCCAGCAGCACAGGGGGCGCCCGGTATGGCTACACCTTC	CASSTGGARYGYTF
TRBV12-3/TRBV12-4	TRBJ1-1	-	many	TGTGCCAGCAACTCGGACCGATACACTGAAGCTTTCTTT	CASNSDRYTEAFF
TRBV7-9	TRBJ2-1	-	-	TGTGCCAGCAGCCCCGCTACGTGGGAGCGGAACAGCTACAATGAGCAGTTCTTC	CASSPATWERNSYNEQFF
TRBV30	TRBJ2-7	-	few	TGTGCCTGGAGTGTACTCGGGTACGAGCAGTACTTC	CAWSVLGYEQYF
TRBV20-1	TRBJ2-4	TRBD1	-	TGCAGTGCTCCCCCGGACAGGGGGCTTAAAAACATTCAGTACTTC	CSAPPDRGLKNIQYF
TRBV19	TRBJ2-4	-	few	TGTGCCACCCAGGATCTACTAGCCAAAAACATTCAGTACTTC	CATQDLLAKNIQYF
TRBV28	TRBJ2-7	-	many	TGTGCCAGCAGCCAGACCCCCGACAGCGCCAGTTACGAGCAGTACTTC	CASSQTPDSASYEQYF
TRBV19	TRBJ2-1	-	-	TGTGCCAGTAGTATTTCAAGCTCCTACAATGAGCAGTTCTTC	CASSISSSYNEQFF
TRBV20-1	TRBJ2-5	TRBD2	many	TGCAGTGCTGGGACTAGTGGGGCAGAGACCCAGTACTTC	CSAGTSGAETQYF
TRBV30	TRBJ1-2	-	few	TGTGCCTGGAGTTTAACAGGTTATGGCTACACCTTC	CAWSLTGYGYTF
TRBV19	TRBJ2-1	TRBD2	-	TGTGCCAGTAGTATGGAAACCGGGACTAGCAATGAGCAGTTCTTC	CASSMETGTSNEQFF
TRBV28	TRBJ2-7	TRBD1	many	TGTGCCAGCAGTCGAACGGGACAGGGGGCCTACGAGCAGTACTTC	CASSRTGQGAYEQYF
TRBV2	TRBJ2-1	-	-	TGTGCCAGCAGAACGGACAGACCCAATGAGCAGTTCTTC	CASRTDRPNEQFF
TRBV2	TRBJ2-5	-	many	TGTGCCAGCAGGCCGGGGGCAGCACCTACACAAGAGACCCAGTACTTC	CASRPGAAPTQETQYF
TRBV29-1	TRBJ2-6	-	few	TGCAGCGTTGCCGGGCTTGGGGCCAACGTCCTGACTTTC	CSVAGLGANVLTF
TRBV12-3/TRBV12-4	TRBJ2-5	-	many	TGTGCCAGCAGCAATACCAGGACTCGAGAGACCCAGTACTTC	CASSNTRTRETQYF
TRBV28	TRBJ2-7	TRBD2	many	TGTGCCAGCAGTACAACTAGCGGGAGGTCCTACGAGCAGTACTTC	CASSTTSGRSYEQYF
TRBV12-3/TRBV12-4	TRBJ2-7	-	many	TGCGCCAGCAGCTTGAGTCAGGGAGCCTCCTACGAGCAGTACTTC	CASSLSQGASYEQYF
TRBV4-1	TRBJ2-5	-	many	TGCGCCAGCAGCCAAGACCGCTTCTGGACCCAGTACTTC	CASSQDRFWTQYF
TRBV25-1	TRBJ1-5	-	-	TGTGCCAGCAGTGATGGGGGGTATCAGCCCCAGCATTTT	CASSDGGYQPQHF
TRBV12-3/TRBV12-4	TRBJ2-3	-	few	TGTGCCAGCAGTTTAATGGCTGCAGATACGCAGTATTTT	CASSLMAADTQYF
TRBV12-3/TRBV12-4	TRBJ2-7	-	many	TGTGCCAGCGCCCCAGCCCCCTTTTACTACGAGCAGTACTTC	CASAPAPFYYEQYF
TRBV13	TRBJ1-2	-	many	TGTGCCAGCGACTCACATTCTCTCTATGGCTACACCTTC	CASDSHSLYGYTF
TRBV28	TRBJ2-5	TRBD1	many	TGTGCCAGCAGTATGGACAGGCCCCAAGAGACCCAGTACTTC	CASSMDRPQETQYF
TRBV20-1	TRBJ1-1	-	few	TGCAGTGCTCCTGCCTCCGGGACGGTGAACACTGAAGCTTTCTTT	CSAPASGTVNTEAFF
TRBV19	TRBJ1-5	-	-	TGTGCCAGTAGTGGGGGACTCTGGGGCAATCAGCCCCAGCATTTT	CASSGGLWGNQPQHF
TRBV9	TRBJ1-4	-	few	TGTGCCAGCAGCGTGGGCCCCGGTAATGAAAAACTGTTTTTT	CASSVGPGNEKLFF
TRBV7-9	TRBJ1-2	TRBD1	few	TGTGCCAGCAGCACAGCCAGGGGGCCGGTCTATGGCTACACCTTC	CASSTARGPVYGYTF
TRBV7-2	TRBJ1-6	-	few	TGTGCCAGCAGCATAGCAGGAGGGGACAATAATTCACCCCTCCACTTT	CASSIAGGDNNSPLHF
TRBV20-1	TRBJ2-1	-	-	TGCAGTGCGGACCTTAGACAGTATGGTGAGCAGTTCTTC	CSADLRQYGEQFF
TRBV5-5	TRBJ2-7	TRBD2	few	TGTGCCAGCAGCCCCAGGACTAGTTGGGTGAGCGAGCAGTACTTC	CASSPRTSWVSEQYF
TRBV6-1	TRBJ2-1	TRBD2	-	TGTGCCACAACTAGCGCCCGATACAATGAGCAGTTCTTC	CATTSARYNEQFF
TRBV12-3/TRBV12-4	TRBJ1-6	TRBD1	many	TGTGCCAGCAGATTGGGACAGGGGAACTCACCCCTCCACTTT	CASRLGQGNSPLHF
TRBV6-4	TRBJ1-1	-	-	TGTGCCAGCAATGACGACAGGAACACTGAAGCTTTCTTT	CASNDDRNTEAFF
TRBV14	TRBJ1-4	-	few	TGTGCCAGCAGCCATGAAGGACAGAGCTTTTGGCCAACTAATGAAAAACTGTTTTTT	CASSHEGQSFWPTNEKLFF
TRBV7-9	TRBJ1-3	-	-	TGTGCCAGCAGAGCCCCTCAGGGTTCTGGAAACACCATATATTTT	CASRAPQGSGNTIYF
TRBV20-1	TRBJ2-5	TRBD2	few	TGCAGTGCCGGACTAGCGGGAGACTCTGCCGAGACCCAGTACTTC	CSAGLAGDSAETQYF
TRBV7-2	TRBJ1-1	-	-	TGTGCCAGCAGCTTAAATGCGATAGAGATAACTGAAGCTTTCTTT	CASSLNAIEITEAFF
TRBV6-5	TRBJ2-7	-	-	TGTGCCAGTAGTTACGGGGGCGCCGGTCCTCTGGGCGAGCAGTACTTC	CASSYGGAGPLGEQYF
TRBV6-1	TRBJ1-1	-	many	TGTGCCAGCAGCGAACAGGGAATCACTGAAGCTTTCTTT	CASSEQGITEAFF
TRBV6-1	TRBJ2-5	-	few	TGTGCCAGCAGTGACGGACTTGAAGAGACCCAGTACTTC	CASSDGLEETQYF
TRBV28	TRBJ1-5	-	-	TGTGCCAGCAGTTACGACCCGAGGGAAGTTGGAAAGCAGCCCCAGCATTTT	CASSYDPREVGKQPQHF
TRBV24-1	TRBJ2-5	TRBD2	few	TGTGCCACCAGTGAGAGAGCGGGAGGTCAAGAGACCCAGTACTTC	CATSERAGGQETQYF
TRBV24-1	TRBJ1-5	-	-	TGTGCCACCAGTGGGGGCAATCAGCCCCAGCATTTT	CATSGGNQPQHF
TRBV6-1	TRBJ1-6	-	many	TGTGCCAGCAGTGAAGACACAGAGAATTCACCCCTCCACTTT	CASSEDTENSPLHF